The source of this TCR gamma chain is a study of gamma-delta T cells after stem cell transplantation. TCRdb reprocessed the RT-PCR reads using CATT. This sample has about 3,000 gamma-chain clones, with 18% found just once. This clone appeared a few times. The origin of this receptor is a human donor. It is not recorded whose cells these are; they may come from a transplant donor. The sequenced material came from gamma-delta T cells.

CDR3 residues: CATWEGFYKKLF. In DNA form, the CDR3 reads TGTGCCACCTGGGAAGGGTTTTATAAGAAACTCTTT. The chain is built from TRGV8 and TRGJ1 or TRGJ2. Germline V gives CDR1 VENAVY, CDR2 YDSYNSRV. The V and J ends lost 4 bases and 6 bases, in that order; junction bases with no gene match: 6. The CDR3 has 12 residues.